The rows below give T cell receptor beta chains drawn from one sample of a study of blood T cell repertoires in COVID-19. Some clones are missing from TCRdb's copy, which holds only in-frame ones; the method was immunoSEQ multiplex PCR. The sample holds nearly 80,000 clones, roughly 85% seen once. The sample taken for sequencing was peripheral blood. These receptors all come from a woman older than 75 with active or convalescent COVID-19. Both conserved end residues are part of each CDR3. Where a row states a size, it is once, few, many or the class of an expanded clone; other rows omit it.

V gene: TRBV2
clone size: NA
J gene: TRBJ2-3
CDR3 length: 12
CDR3 protein: CASTFTPGAQYF

V gene: TRBV7-2
clone size: NA
J gene: TRBJ2-5
CDR3 length: 14
CDR3 protein: CASSLSRQGQTQYF

V gene: TRBV7-2
clone size: NA
J gene: TRBJ2-7
CDR3 length: 11
CDR3 protein: CASGATYEQYF

V gene: TRBV5-6
clone size: NA
J gene: TRBJ2-3
CDR3 length: 17
CDR3 protein: CASSLAASGSLTDTQYF

V gene: TRBV2
clone size: NA
J gene: TRBJ2-7
CDR3 length: 15
CDR3 protein: CASSSMTTSRSEQYF

V gene: TRBV6-2/TRBV6-3
clone size: NA
J gene: TRBJ2-4
CDR3 length: 16
CDR3 protein: CASSRTSGRARNIQYF

V gene: TRBV7-2
clone size: once
J gene: TRBJ2-2
CDR3 length: 16
CDR3 protein: CASSARPSGGAGELFF

V gene: TRBV24-1
clone size: NA
J gene: TRBJ2-3
CDR3 length: 13
CDR3 protein: CATSTAAGDTQYF

V gene: TRBV6-5
clone size: NA
J gene: TRBJ1-2
CDR3 length: 16
CDR3 protein: CASSYHPLTGSYGYTF

V gene: TRBV5-1
clone size: NA
J gene: TRBJ2-6
CDR3 length: 16
CDR3 protein: CASSLSGYSGANVLTF

V gene: TRBV9
clone size: NA
J gene: TRBJ1-2
CDR3 length: 15
CDR3 protein: CASSVGVGGDYGYTF

V gene: TRBV9
clone size: NA
J gene: TRBJ2-5
CDR3 length: 15
CDR3 protein: CASSVSGGREETQYF

V gene: TRBV7-2
clone size: NA
J gene: TRBJ2-2
CDR3 length: 16
CDR3 protein: CASSLSSGSNTGELFF

V gene: TRBV4-2
clone size: few
J gene: TRBJ1-6
CDR3 length: 15
CDR3 protein: CASSQADRADSPLHF

V gene: TRBV12-3/TRBV12-4
clone size: NA
J gene: TRBJ1-2
CDR3 length: 13
CDR3 protein: CASNLGTGNGYTF

V gene: TRBV3-1/TRBV3-2
clone size: NA
J gene: TRBJ2-3
CDR3 length: 15
CDR3 protein: CASSRLAGSADTQYF

V gene: TRBV6-4
clone size: NA
J gene: TRBJ2-1
CDR3 length: 15
CDR3 protein: CASSVGTGAGNEQFF

V gene: TRBV15
clone size: NA
J gene: TRBJ2-7
CDR3 length: 16
CDR3 protein: CATSRDQARTAYEQYF

V gene: TRBV28
clone size: NA
J gene: TRBJ2-5
CDR3 length: 14
CDR3 protein: CASSPPRGWETQYF

V gene: TRBV28
clone size: once
J gene: TRBJ2-4
CDR3 length: 15
CDR3 protein: CASSPPLAGKNIQYF

V gene: TRBV19
clone size: few
J gene: TRBJ1-2
CDR3 length: 14
CDR3 protein: CASSLTGANYGYTF

V gene: TRBV10-2
clone size: NA
J gene: TRBJ2-1
CDR3 length: 15
CDR3 protein: CASRDYLVDLNEQFF

V gene: TRBV19
clone size: NA
J gene: TRBJ2-5
CDR3 length: 17
CDR3 protein: CASSSGRGGQNQETQYF

V gene: TRBV19
clone size: NA
J gene: TRBJ2-6
CDR3 length: 15
CDR3 protein: CASSIQGSWANVLTF

V gene: TRBV6-5
clone size: NA
J gene: TRBJ2-1
CDR3 length: 15
CDR3 protein: CASSYPGLAANEQFF

V gene: TRBV2
clone size: NA
J gene: TRBJ1-5
CDR3 length: 15
CDR3 protein: CASSDRDSLNQPQHF

V gene: TRBV7-2
clone size: NA
J gene: TRBJ1-5
CDR3 length: 16
CDR3 protein: CASSLVGQGASQPQHF

V gene: TRBV19
clone size: NA
J gene: TRBJ2-2
CDR3 length: 15
CDR3 protein: CASSGRGGGTGELFF

V gene: TRBV7-2
clone size: NA
J gene: TRBJ1-5
CDR3 length: 17
CDR3 protein: CASSPTPLDRSGQPQHF

V gene: TRBV3-1/TRBV3-2
clone size: NA
J gene: TRBJ1-2
CDR3 length: 15
CDR3 protein: CASSQRAGGLHGYTF

V gene: TRBV2
clone size: NA
J gene: TRBJ1-5
CDR3 length: 13
CDR3 protein: CATRGSPNQPQHF

V gene: TRBV18
clone size: few
J gene: TRBJ1-4
CDR3 length: 13
CDR3 protein: CASSQGANEKLFF

V gene: TRBV4-3
clone size: NA
J gene: TRBJ2-7
CDR3 length: 21
CDR3 protein: CASSQDFVRGLADRRGYEQYF

V gene: TRBV28
clone size: NA
J gene: TRBJ2-7
CDR3 length: 12
CDR3 protein: CASSFGQDEQYF

V gene: TRBV7-2
clone size: few
J gene: TRBJ2-2
CDR3 length: 16
CDR3 protein: CASSQGLARGSRELFF

V gene: TRBV7-8
clone size: NA
J gene: TRBJ1-5
CDR3 length: 14
CDR3 protein: CASSTRTGYQPQHF

V gene: TRBV28
clone size: NA
J gene: TRBJ1-4
CDR3 length: 14
CDR3 protein: CASSLLSFDEKLFF

V gene: TRBV19
clone size: NA
J gene: TRBJ2-2
CDR3 length: 14
CDR3 protein: CASKIPGATGELFF

V gene: TRBV29-1
clone size: NA
J gene: TRBJ1-2
CDR3 length: 14
CDR3 protein: CSAPWTGGRYGYTF

V gene: TRBV5-1
clone size: NA
J gene: TRBJ2-7
CDR3 length: 14
CDR3 protein: CASSGGTSGYEQYF

V gene: TRBV2
clone size: NA
J gene: TRBJ1-5
CDR3 length: 15
CDR3 protein: CASSRDSYSNQPQHF

V gene: TRBV18
clone size: NA
J gene: TRBJ2-2
CDR3 length: 15
CDR3 protein: CASSGSGRFAGELFF

V gene: TRBV3-1/TRBV3-2
clone size: NA
J gene: TRBJ1-6
CDR3 length: 15
CDR3 protein: CASSRQGRTGSPLHF

V gene: TRBV29-1
clone size: NA
J gene: TRBJ2-2
CDR3 length: 16
CDR3 protein: CSVRLGGDPNTGELFF

V gene: TRBV27
clone size: NA
J gene: TRBJ2-7
CDR3 length: 16
CDR3 protein: CASSLSTGQAGNEQYF

V gene: TRBV10-1
clone size: NA
J gene: TRBJ2-1
CDR3 length: 15
CDR3 protein: CASSGFGLAGNEQFF

V gene: TRBV6-4
clone size: once
J gene: TRBJ1-5
CDR3 length: 16
CDR3 protein: CASSDRTDLSNQPQHF

V gene: TRBV28
clone size: NA
J gene: TRBJ1-1
CDR3 length: 16
CDR3 protein: CASTLPWTGRNTEAFF

V gene: TRBV28
clone size: NA
J gene: TRBJ1-3
CDR3 length: 15
CDR3 protein: CASSLWDRPGNTIYF

V gene: TRBV3-1/TRBV3-2
clone size: once
J gene: TRBJ1-5
CDR3 length: 14
CDR3 protein: CASSQEVVGQPQHF